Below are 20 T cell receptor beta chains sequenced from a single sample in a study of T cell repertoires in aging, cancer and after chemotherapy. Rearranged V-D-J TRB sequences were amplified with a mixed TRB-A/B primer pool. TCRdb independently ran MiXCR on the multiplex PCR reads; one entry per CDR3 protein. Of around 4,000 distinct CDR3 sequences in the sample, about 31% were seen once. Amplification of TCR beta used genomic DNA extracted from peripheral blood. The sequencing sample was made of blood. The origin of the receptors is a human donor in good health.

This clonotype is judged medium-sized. CDR3 coding DNA: TGTGCCAGTAGTGGGACAGGGCCCCAGGGGGAGCAGTACTTC. Residues: CASSGTGPQGEQYF. V usage is TRBV19 and J usage is TRBJ2-7, with 9 bases that match TRBD1. The length of the CDR3 is 14 residues. Trimming took 5 bases from V and 7 from J; bases not matched to a gene: 9. Germline loops: CDR1 LNHDA, CDR2 SQIVND (reference sequence).

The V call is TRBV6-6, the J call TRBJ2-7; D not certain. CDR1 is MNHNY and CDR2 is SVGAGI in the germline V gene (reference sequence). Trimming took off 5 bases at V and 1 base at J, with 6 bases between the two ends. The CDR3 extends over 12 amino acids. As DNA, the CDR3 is TGTGCCAGCAGTCGGGCGTCCTACGAGCAGTACTTC. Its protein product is CASSRASYEQYF.

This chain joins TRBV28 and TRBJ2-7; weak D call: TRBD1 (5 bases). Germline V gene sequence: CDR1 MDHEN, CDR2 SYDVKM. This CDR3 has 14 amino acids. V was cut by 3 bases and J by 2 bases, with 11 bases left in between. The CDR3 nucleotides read TGTGCCAGCAGTTTCCCAGGGTTCCCCTACGAGCAGTACTTC. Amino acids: CASSFPGFPYEQYF. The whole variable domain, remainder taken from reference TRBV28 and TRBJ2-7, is DVKVTQSSRYLVKRTGEKVFLECVQDMDHENMFWYRQDPGLGLRLIYFSYDVKMKEKGDIPEGYSVSREKKERFSLILESASTNQTSMYLCASSFPGFPYEQYFGPGTRLTVT.

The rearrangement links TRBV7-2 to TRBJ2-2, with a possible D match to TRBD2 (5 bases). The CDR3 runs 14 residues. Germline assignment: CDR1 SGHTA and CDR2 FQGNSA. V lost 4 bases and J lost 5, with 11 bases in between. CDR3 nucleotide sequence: TGTGCCAGCAGCTCGGTGGGGAGTACCGGGGAGCTGTTTTTT. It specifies CASSSVGSTGELFF.

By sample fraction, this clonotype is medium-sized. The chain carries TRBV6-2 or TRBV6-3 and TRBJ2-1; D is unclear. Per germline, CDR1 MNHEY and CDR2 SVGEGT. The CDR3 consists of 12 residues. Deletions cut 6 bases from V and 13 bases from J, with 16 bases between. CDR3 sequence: CASSSILLTQFF. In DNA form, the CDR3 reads TGTGCCAGCAGCTCAATTCTTCTGACCCAGTTCTTC.

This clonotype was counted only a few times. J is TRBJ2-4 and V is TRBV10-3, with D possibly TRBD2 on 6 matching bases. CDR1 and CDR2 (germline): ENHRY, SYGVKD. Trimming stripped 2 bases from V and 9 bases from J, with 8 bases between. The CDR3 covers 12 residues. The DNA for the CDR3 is TGTGCCATCAGTGAGGACGGGGGCATTCAGTACTTC. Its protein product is CAISEDGGIQYF.

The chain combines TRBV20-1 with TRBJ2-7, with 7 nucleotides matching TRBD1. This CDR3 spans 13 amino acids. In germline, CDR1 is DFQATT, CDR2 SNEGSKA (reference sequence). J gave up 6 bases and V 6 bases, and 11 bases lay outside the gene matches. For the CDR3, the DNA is TGCAGTGCCCTAAGACAGGGTGGAGGCGAGCAGTACTTC. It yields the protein CSALRQGGGEQYF.

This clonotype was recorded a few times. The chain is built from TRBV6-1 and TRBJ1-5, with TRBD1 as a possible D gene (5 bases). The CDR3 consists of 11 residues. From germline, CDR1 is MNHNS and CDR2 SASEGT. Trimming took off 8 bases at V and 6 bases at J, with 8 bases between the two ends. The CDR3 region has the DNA TGTGCCAGCGCAGGGTTTCAGCCCCAGCATTTT. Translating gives CASAGFQPQHF.

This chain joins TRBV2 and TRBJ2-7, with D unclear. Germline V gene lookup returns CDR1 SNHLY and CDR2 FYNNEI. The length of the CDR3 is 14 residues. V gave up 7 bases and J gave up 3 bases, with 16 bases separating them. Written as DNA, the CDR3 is TGTGCCAGCACCCTTAATCCCTCTTTCTACGAGCAGTACTTC. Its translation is CASTLNPSFYEQYF.

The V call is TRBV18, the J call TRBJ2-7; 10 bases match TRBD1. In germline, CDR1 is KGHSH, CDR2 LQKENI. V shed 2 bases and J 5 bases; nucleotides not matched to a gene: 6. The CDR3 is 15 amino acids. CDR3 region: CASSPTGQGRNEQYF. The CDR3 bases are TGTGCCAGCTCACCAACGGGACAGGGGAGGAACGAGCAGTACTTC.

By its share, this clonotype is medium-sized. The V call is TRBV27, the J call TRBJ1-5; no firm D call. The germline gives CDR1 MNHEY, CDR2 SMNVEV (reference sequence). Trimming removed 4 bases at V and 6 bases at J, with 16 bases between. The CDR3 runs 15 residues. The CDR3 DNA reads TGTGCCAGCAGTTCATCGTACAGAGGAACTCAGCCCCAGCATTTT. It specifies CASSSSYRGTQPQHF.

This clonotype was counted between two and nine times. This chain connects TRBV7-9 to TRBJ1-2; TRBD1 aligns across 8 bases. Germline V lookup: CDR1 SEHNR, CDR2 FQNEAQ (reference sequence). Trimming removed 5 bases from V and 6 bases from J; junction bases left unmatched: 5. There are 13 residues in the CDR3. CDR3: CASSLDRVDGYTF. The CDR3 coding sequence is TGTGCCAGCAGCCTGGACAGGGTGGATGGCTACACCTTC.

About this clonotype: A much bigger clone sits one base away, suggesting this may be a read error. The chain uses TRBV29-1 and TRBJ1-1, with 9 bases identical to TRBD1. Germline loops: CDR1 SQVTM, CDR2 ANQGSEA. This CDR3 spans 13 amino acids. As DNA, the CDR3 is TGCAGCGGTAGACAGGGGGTAGGCACTGGAGCTTTCTTT. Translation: CSGRQGVGTGAFF.

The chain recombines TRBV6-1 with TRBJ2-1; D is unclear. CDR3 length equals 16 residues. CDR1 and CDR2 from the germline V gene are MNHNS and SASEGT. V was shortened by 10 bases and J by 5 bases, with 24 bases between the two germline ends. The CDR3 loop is CATNHGSLIFNNEQFF. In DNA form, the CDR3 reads TGTGCCACTAACCACGGCAGTCTAATATTCAACAATGAGCAGTTCTTC.

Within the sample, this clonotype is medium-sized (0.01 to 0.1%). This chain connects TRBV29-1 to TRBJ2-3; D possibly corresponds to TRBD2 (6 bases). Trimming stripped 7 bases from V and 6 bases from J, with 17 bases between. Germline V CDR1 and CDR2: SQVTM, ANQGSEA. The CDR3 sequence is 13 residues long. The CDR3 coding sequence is TGCAGCGCCGGGATGGTAGCGGATGATACGCAGTATTTT. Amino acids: CSAGMVADDTQYF.

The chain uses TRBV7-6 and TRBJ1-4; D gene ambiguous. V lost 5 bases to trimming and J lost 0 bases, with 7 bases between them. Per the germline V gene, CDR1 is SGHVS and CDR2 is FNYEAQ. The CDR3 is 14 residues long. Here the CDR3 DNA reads TGTGCCAGCAGCGAGTGGGCAACTAATGAAAAACTGTTTTTT. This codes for CASSEWATNEKLFF.

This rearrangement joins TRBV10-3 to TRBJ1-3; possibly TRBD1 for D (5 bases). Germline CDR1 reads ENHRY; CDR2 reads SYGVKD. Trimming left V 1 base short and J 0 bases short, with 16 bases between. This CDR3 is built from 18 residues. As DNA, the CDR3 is TGTGCCATCAGTGAGTGGGGAAGAGGGGCCCTCTCTGGAAACACCATATATTTT. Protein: CAISEWGRGALSGNTIYF.

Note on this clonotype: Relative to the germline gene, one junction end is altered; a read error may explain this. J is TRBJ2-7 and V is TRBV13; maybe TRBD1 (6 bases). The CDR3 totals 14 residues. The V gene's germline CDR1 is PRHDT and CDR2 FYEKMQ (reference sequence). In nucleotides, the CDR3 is TGCGCCAGCAGCTTGGAACAGGGATTATACGAGCAGTACTTC. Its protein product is CASSLEQGLYEQYF. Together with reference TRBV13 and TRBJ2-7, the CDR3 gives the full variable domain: AAGVIQSPRHLIKEKRETATLKCYPIPRHDTVYWYQQGPGQDPQFLISFYEKMQSDKGSIPDRFSAQQFSDYHSELNMSSLELGDSALYFCASSLEQGLYEQYFGPGTRLTVT.

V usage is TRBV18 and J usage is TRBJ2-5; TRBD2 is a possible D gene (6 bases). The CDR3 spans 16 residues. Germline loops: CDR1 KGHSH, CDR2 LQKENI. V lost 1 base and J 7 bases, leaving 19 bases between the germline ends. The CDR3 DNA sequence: TGTGCCAGCTCACCACTCCCCGGGACTTCAGCAGGGACCCAGTACTTC. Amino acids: CASSPLPGTSAGTQYF.

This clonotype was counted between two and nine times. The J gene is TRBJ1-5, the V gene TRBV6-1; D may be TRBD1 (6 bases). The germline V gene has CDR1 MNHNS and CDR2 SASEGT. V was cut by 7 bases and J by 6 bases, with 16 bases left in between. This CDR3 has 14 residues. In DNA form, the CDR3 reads TGTGCCAGCATCGAACAGGGATCTGGTCAGCCCCAGCATTTT. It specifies CASIEQGSGQPQHF.